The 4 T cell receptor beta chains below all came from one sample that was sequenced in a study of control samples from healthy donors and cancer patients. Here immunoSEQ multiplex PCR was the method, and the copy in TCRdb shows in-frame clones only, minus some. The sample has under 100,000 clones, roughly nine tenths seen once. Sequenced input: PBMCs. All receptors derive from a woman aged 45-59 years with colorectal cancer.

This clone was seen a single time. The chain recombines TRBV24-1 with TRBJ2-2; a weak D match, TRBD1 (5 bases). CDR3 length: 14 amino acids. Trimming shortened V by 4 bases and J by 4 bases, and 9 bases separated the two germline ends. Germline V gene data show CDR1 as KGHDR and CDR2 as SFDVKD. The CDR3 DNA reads TGTGCCACCAGTGACTACGACAGCACCGGGGAGCTGTTTTTT. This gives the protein CATSDYDSTGELFF.

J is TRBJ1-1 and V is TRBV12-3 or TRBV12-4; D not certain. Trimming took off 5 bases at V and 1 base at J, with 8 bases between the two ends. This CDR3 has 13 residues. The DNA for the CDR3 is TGTGCCAGCAGTCCGGCGCCGAACACTGAAGCTTTCTTT. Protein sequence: CASSPAPNTEAFF.

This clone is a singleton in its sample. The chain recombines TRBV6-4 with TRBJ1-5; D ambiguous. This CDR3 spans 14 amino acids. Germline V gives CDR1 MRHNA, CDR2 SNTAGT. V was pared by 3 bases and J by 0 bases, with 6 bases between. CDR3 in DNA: TGTGCCAGCAGTGAACGCTATAGCAATCAGCCCCAGCATTTT. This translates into CASSERYSNQPQHF.

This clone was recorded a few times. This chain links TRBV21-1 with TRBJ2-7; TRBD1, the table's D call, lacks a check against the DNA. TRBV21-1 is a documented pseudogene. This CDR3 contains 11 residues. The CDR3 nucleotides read TGTGCCAGCCACAGGGTCTACGAGCAGTACGTC. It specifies CASHRVYEQYV.